This T cell receptor beta chain was captured in a study of cytomegalovirus exposure and HLA in healthy donors. Broader study findings: There were some V segments, including TRBV6-2 and TRBV6-3, excluded as indistinguishable. Analysis was carried out at a later point, and it linked a missense DCLRE1C variant to TCR beta V- and J-gene trimming. Information on immune exposure was restricted to one variable (CMV serostatus).

A note on this clone: Its antigen is unidentified.

Primers for the PCR totalled 60 Vbeta and 13 Jbeta. In the source study's methods: In a later analysis, about 12 million of tens of millions of unique beta chains occurred in at least two donors. Only in-frame clones appear in the TCRdb table, and some are missing; sequencing was by immunoSEQ multiplex PCR. For V, J and clone size, that table is used; D and trimming come from the DNA. The sample yields about 120,000 clones, around 62% seen once. CDR1 SGDLS and CDR2 YYNGEE come from the germline V gene. The CDR3 has 17 residues. The junction had 8 bases not matched to a gene; V was cut back by 0 bases and J by 3 bases.

The V gene is TRBV9, the J gene TRBJ2-5, with TRBD1 matching over 10 bases. This clonotype was obtained from a woman in her forties in good health and CMV-seropositive. The sample comprised PBMCs. CDR3: CASSVGRGGQGKETQYF. The DNA for the CDR3 is TGTGCCAGCAGCGTAGGCCGTGGGGGACAGGGGAAAGAGACCCAGTACTTC.